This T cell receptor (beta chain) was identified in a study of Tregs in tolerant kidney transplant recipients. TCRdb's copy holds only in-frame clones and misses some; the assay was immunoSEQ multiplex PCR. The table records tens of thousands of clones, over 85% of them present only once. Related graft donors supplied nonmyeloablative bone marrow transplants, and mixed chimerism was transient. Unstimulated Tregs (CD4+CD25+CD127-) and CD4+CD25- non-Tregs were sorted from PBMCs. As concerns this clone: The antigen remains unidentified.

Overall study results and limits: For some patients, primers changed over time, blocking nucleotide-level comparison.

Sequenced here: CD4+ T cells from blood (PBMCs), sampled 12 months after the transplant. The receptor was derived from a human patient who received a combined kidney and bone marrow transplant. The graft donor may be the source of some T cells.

CDR3 region: CSYYGTSGFQETQYF. The CDR3 DNA is TGCAGCTACTACGGGACTAGCGGGTTCCAAGAGACCCAGTACTTC. This chain connects TRBV29-1 to TRBJ2-5; 12 nucleotides line up with TRBD2. V shed 8 bases and J 1 base; nucleotides not matched to a gene: 8. The CDR3 contains 15 residues. The germline CDR1 and CDR2 sequences are SQVTM and ANQGSEA.